The 14 T cell receptor beta chains in this list originate from one sample, sequenced in a study of identical twins. TCRdb used MiXCR to reprocess the 5' RACE reads, holding one entry per CDR3 protein. The profile shows 1.5 million to 2 million distinct CDR3 sequences, around 29% of them singletons. Input material: cord blood. The source is a newborn girl in good health.

The sample holds a few counts of this clonotype. CDR3 sequence reads: CASSLYLGAPHEQYF. The CDR3 bases are TGTGCCAGCAGTCTGTATCTAGGGGCCCCCCACGAGCAGTACTTC. The chain links TRBV28 to TRBJ2-7, with D maybe TRBD1 (5 bases). Germline V CDR1 and CDR2: MDHEN, SYDVKM. The CDR3 extends over 15 amino acids. Trimming shortened V by 5 bases and J by 5 bases, and 19 bases separated the two germline ends.

The gene calls are TRBV12-3 or TRBV12-4 and TRBJ2-1, with TRBD2 as a possible D gene (6 bases). The J call may be mistaken, given a closer DNA end match to TRBJ2-7. This CDR3 comprises 16 residues. CDR3 in amino acids: CASSFGGVGSYNEQYF. The CDR3 DNA sequence: TGTGCCAGCAGTTTCGGGGGAGTTGGCTCCTACAATGAGCAGTACTTC.

There are many counts of this clonotype. The rearrangement links TRBV29-1 to TRBJ2-5, with 8 bases identical to TRBD2. CDR1 SQVTM and CDR2 ANQGSEA come from the germline V gene. V was pared by 7 bases and J by 1 base, with 8 bases of the junction left unmatched. The CDR3 sequence is 14 residues long. The CDR3 DNA follows: TGCAGCGCCGGACTAGCTATTCCCCAAGAGACCCAGTACTTC. This codes for CSAGLAIPQETQYF.

The chain combines TRBV4-2 with TRBJ2-7, with 7 bases that match TRBD1. With V trimmed by 3 bases and J by 2 bases, 4 bases remained unmatched. Germline CDR1 and CDR2: LGHNA and YNFKEQ. The CDR3 extends over 14 amino acids. CDR3 amino acids: CASSHGDSAYEQYF. In DNA, the CDR3 is TGTGCCAGCAGCCATGGGGACAGTGCCTACGAGCAGTACTTC.

This clonotype was found a few times. The J gene is TRBJ1-2, the V gene TRBV28, with D maybe TRBD1 (5 bases). Germline CDR1 and CDR2: MDHEN and SYDVKM. Trimming removed 3 bases at V and 2 bases at J, with 10 bases between. The CDR3 is 14 amino acids. CDR3 loop: CASSFGDPNYGYTF. Written as DNA, the CDR3 is TGTGCCAGCAGTTTTGGGGACCCGAACTATGGCTACACCTTC.

The chain joins TRBV28 to TRBJ2-3, with TRBD2 identical over 7 bases. The CDR3 totals 16 residues. Germline-derived CDR1 and CDR2 are MDHEN and SYDVKM. Germline trimming cut 1 base from V and 0 bases from J; bases unmatched to any gene: 4. Written as DNA, the CDR3 is TGTGCCAGCAGTTTATTTGGGGGGGGAAGCACAGATACGCAGTATTTT. It specifies CASSLFGGGSTDTQYF.

This clonotype has at least ten counts. The genes are TRBV20-1 and TRBJ1-6; a weak D match, TRBD1 (6 bases). Germline CDR1 reads DFQATT; CDR2 reads SNEGSKA (reference sequence). The CDR3 loop spans 14 amino acids. Trimming took off 6 bases at V and 4 bases at J, with 13 bases between the two ends. CDR3 sequence reads: CSAPPGQYNSPLHF. The CDR3 DNA reads TGCAGTGCCCCCCCCGGACAGTATAATTCACCCCTCCACTTT.

This chain uses TRBV5-1 with TRBJ1-1; the D is unclear. CDR3 length: 13 amino acids. V lost 1 base, J lost 1 base, and 5 bases lay in between. The germline gives CDR1 SGHRS, CDR2 YFSETQ. This chain's CDR3 is CASSLRTNTEAFF. In nucleotides, the CDR3 is TGCGCCAGCAGCTTGAGAACGAACACTGAAGCTTTCTTT.

V gene TRBV30 combines with J gene TRBJ2-6; D unclear. V was cut by 2 bases and J by 5 bases, with 7 bases left in between. This CDR3 contains 13 residues. The germline V gene encodes CDR1 GTSNPN and CDR2 SVGIG (reference sequence). CDR3 protein: CAWSRARANVLTF. CDR3 nucleotides: TGTGCCTGGAGTCGGGCTAGGGCCAACGTCCTGACTTTC.

This clonotype appeared a few times. This rearrangement joins TRBV20-1 to TRBJ2-3, with 8 bases lining up with TRBD1. Looked up from germline, CDR1 is DFQATT and CDR2 is SNEGSKA (reference sequence). The CDR3 has 12 amino acids. V dropped 5 bases and J dropped 4; count of bases not matched to a gene: 2. Here the CDR3 reads CSAPQGADTQYF. The CDR3 DNA reads TGCAGTGCTCCACAGGGGGCAGATACGCAGTATTTT.

The chain carries TRBV20-1 and TRBJ1-2, with D unclear. CDR3 length: 11 amino acids. CDR1 DFQATT and CDR2 SNEGSKA come from the germline V gene (reference sequence). Trimming stripped 6 bases from V and 4 bases from J, with 9 bases between. The CDR3 here is CSATSPYGYTF. CDR3 DNA: TGCAGTGCCACGAGCCCCTATGGCTACACCTTC.

This clonotype was observed a few times. The chain employs TRBV30 and TRBJ2-1, with a tentative D call TRBD2 (5 bases). Germline V gene lookup returns CDR1 GTSNPN and CDR2 SVGIG (reference sequence). CDR3 length: 15 residues. Trimming cost V 3 bases and J 0 bases, with 12 bases left between them. CDR3 bases: TGTGCCTGGAGGTTAGCGCCAAGCTCCTACAATGAGCAGTTCTTC. It specifies CAWRLAPSSYNEQFF.

This clonotype was counted ten times or more. V is TRBV25-1 and J is TRBJ1-2, with D perhaps TRBD1 (6 bases). Trimming cost V 2 bases and J 5 bases, with 12 bases left between them. The length of the CDR3 is 14 residues. CDR1 MGHDK and CDR2 SYGVNS come from the germline V gene. In DNA form, the CDR3 reads TGTGCCAGCAGTGAACCACAGGGTGGTTATGGCTACACCTTC. Its translation: CASSEPQGGYGYTF.

The sample holds a few counts of this clonotype. The chain joins TRBV7-8 to TRBJ1-1, with TRBD1 as a possible D gene (6 bases). The V end was cut by 4 bases, the J end by 6 bases, with 15 bases between. This CDR3 contains 14 residues. Germline V gene sequence: CDR1 SGHVS, CDR2 FQNEAQ. The CDR3, as DNA: TGTGCCAGCAGCTACTACAGGGAGGAGGCTGAAGCTTTCTTT. It translates to CASSYYREEAEAFF.